This T cell receptor (beta chain) was identified during a study of technical replicates of blood from a handful of donors. Repertoires were generated with immunoSEQ multiplex PCR, while TCRdb's copy carries only in-frame clones and drops some. Among around 84,000 clones listed, 97% were seen once. What was sequenced was T cells isolated from PBMCs. The clonotype was recovered from a human donor in good health.

The CDR3 reads CASSPGTGYDEQYF. The CDR3 coding sequence is TGTGCCAGTAGCCCCGGGACAGGGTATGACGAGCAGTACTTC. This chain uses TRBV19 with TRBJ2-7, with 9 bases fitting TRBD1. The length of the CDR3 is 14 residues. The germline V gene has CDR1 LNHDA and CDR2 SQIVND (reference sequence). With V trimmed by 6 bases and J by 5 bases, 8 bases remained unmatched.